The 24 T cell receptor beta chains below were found in one sample sequenced in a study of graft-versus-host responses after intestinal transplantation. Produced via immunoSEQ multiplex PCR; TCRdb's table is partial and in-frame only. The repertoire holds 55,000 to 75,000 clones, with about 80% as singletons. No antigens are known for them. The sample was unstimulated CD4+ T cells sorted from spleen or lymph node cells, taken before transplant. These receptor sequences come from a human donor who was the organ donor for an intestinal transplant.

The chain recombines TRBV5-5 with TRBJ1-4; D uncertain. V was cut by 0 bases and J by 8 bases, with 5 bases left in between. The CDR3 covers 12 residues. From germline, CDR1 is SGHKS and CDR2 YYEKEE (reference sequence). The CDR3 DNA reads as TGTGCCAGCAGCTTGGTTGGCGAAAAACTGTTTTTT. It yields the protein CASSLVGEKLFF.

The CDR3 spells CASSYRPQTGVHTDTQYF. The CDR3, as DNA: TGTGCCAGCAGTTACAGGCCCCAAACGGGGGTTCACACAGATACGCAGTATTTT. J is TRBJ2-3 and V is TRBV27; D is possibly TRBD2 (6 bases). This CDR3 is built from 18 residues. V lost 4 bases, J lost 2 bases, and 22 bases lay in between. Germline V gene lookup returns CDR1 MNHEY and CDR2 SMNVEV (reference sequence).

The chain combines TRBV6-6 with TRBJ2-3; maybe TRBD1 (6 bases). Germline V gives CDR1 MNHNY, CDR2 SVGAGI (reference sequence). CDR3 length: 15 residues. The V gene lost 2 bases and the J gene lost 3 bases, with 12 bases spanning the gap. The CDR3 loop reads CASSYGGHPTDTQYF. CDR3 nucleotide sequence: TGTGCCAGCAGTTACGGGGGCCACCCTACAGATACGCAGTATTTT.

The chain employs TRBV29-1 and TRBJ2-1; no clear D. Germline V lookup: CDR1 SQVTM, CDR2 ANQGSEA. V was cut by 1 base and J by 4 bases, with 8 bases left in between. There are 13 residues in the CDR3. The CDR3 spells CSVEGRLYNEQFF. The DNA of the CDR3 is TGCAGCGTTGAAGGGCGGTTATACAATGAGCAGTTCTTC.

This chain uses TRBV6-1 with TRBJ2-1, with D possibly matching TRBD1 (6 bases). Germline CDR1 is MNHNS and CDR2 is SASEGT. The CDR3 totals 14 residues. Trimming pared 1 base from V and 7 bases from J, leaving 11 bases between. The CDR3 region has the DNA TGTGCCAGCAGTGAAGTTACAGGGTATAATGAGCAGTTCTTC. Its protein product is CASSEVTGYNEQFF.

The chain has TRBV6-5 and TRBJ2-7; D possibly corresponds to TRBD2 (5 bases). The CDR3 is 15 residues long. Germline V CDR1 and CDR2: MNHEY, SVGAGI. Trimming took off 5 bases at V and 0 bases at J, with 14 bases between the two ends. CDR3 amino acids: CASSPSGLDSYEQYV. CDR3 nucleotide sequence: TGTGCCAGCAGTCCTTCCGGACTCGACTCCTACGAGCAGTACGTC.

There are a few counts of this clone. The rearrangement joins TRBV4-2 to TRBJ1-3, with 9 bases lining up with TRBD1. V shed 0 bases and J 2 bases; nucleotides not matched to a gene: 2. The CDR3 is made up of 16 amino acids. Germline values: CDR1 LGHNA, CDR2 YNFKEQ. CDR3 region: CASSQEDRGAGNTIYF. The CDR3 DNA reads TGTGCCAGCAGCCAAGAAGACAGGGGGGCTGGAAACACCATATATTTT.

This sequence joins TRBV10-3 and TRBJ2-3; TRBD1 matches 7 bases. The ends lost 2 bases at V and 6 bases at J; junction bases unmatched: 8. CDR3 size: 15 residues. CDR1 is ENHRY, CDR2 SYGVKD, per germline. The CDR3 DNA follows: TGTGCCATCAGTGAGGGACAGGCAGTGGGGGATACGCAGTATTTT. It encodes CAISEGQAVGDTQYF.

V usage is TRBV30 and J usage is TRBJ1-6, with TRBD1 identical over 9 bases. The germline V gene has CDR1 GTSNPN and CDR2 SVGIG (reference sequence). The CDR3 has 12 amino acids. The V gene end was trimmed by 7 bases and the J gene end by 8 bases; junction bases not matched to a gene: 3. The CDR3 here is CASTGGHSPLHF. CDR3 bases: TGTGCCTCTACAGGGGGCCATTCACCCCTCCACTTT.

The rearrangement joins TRBV19 to TRBJ2-6; 9 bases align to TRBD2. The CDR3 extends over 18 amino acids. V was pared by 5 bases and J by 0 bases, with 8 bases of the junction left unmatched. Germline CDR1 reads LNHDA; CDR2 reads SQIVND (reference sequence). The CDR3 region has the DNA TGTGCCAGTAGTCCTCTAGCGGGGACTAACTCTGGGGCCAACGTCCTGACTTTC. Its protein is CASSPLAGTNSGANVLTF.

This chain connects TRBV4-2 to TRBJ2-3; a possible D gene is TRBD2 (7 bases). CDR1 LGHNA and CDR2 YNFKEQ come from the germline V gene. Trimming left V 4 bases short and J 0 bases short, with 14 bases between. CDR3 length: 16 amino acids. Here the CDR3 reads CASSPGGAGSTDTQYF. CDR3 DNA: TGTGCCAGCAGCCCTGGGGGGGCGGGGAGCACAGATACGCAGTATTTT.

The chain uses TRBV6-6 and TRBJ2-7; TRBD1 matches at 7 bases. The CDR3 is 13 residues long. CDR1 is MNHNY, CDR2 SVGAGI, per germline (reference sequence). The V segment lost 6 bases and the J segment 2 bases; nucleotides outside the gene matches: 4. The CDR3 DNA reads as TGTGCCAGCAGCTACAGGGGAACCTACGAGCAGTACGTC. Translation gives CASSYRGTYEQYV.

This chain joins TRBV6-1 and TRBJ1-2; the match to TRBD1 covers 7 bases. The CDR3 consists of 15 residues. Looked up from germline, CDR1 is MNHNS and CDR2 is SASEGT. The ends lost 5 bases at V and 8 bases at J; junction bases unmatched: 14. This CDR3 reads CASSSGSTGRRGYTF. The CDR3 nucleotides read TGTGCCAGCAGTTCCGGCTCGACAGGGAGGAGGGGCTACACCTTC.

The chain couples TRBV6-5 to TRBJ2-2; 12 positions agree with TRBD2. After removal of 4 bases from V and 2 bases from J, the junction contained 2 bases not matched to a gene. Germline values: CDR1 MNHEY, CDR2 SVGAGI. The length of the CDR3 is 16 residues. CDR3 residues: CASSLLAGGNTGELFF. The CDR3 nucleotides read TGTGCCAGCAGTTTACTAGCGGGGGGAAACACCGGGGAGCTGTTTTTT.

The chain couples TRBV28 to TRBJ2-7; the match to TRBD1 covers 8 bases. The germline V gene encodes CDR1 MDHEN and CDR2 SYDVKM. The V and J ends lost 5 bases and 3 bases, in that order; junction bases with no gene match: 6. CDR3 length: 14 amino acids. In nucleotides, the CDR3 is TGTGCCAGCAGTACCCGGACAGGGAACTACGAGCAGTACGTC. This codes for CASSTRTGNYEQYV.

This clone was counted a few times. This CDR3 reads CASSFEGYYEQYV. The CDR3 nucleotides read TGTGCCAGCAGTTTTGAAGGATACTACGAGCAGTACGTC. The chain employs TRBV6-6 and TRBJ2-7; no definite D call. The ends were cut back, 4 bases at V and 3 bases at J, with 10 bases in the middle. The germline gives CDR1 MNHNY, CDR2 SVGAGI (reference sequence). The CDR3 spans 13 residues.

The chain couples TRBV28 to TRBJ1-1; D unclear. There are 12 residues in the CDR3. The germline V gene encodes CDR1 MDHEN and CDR2 SYDVKM. Between the trimmed V and J ends, which lost 8 bases and 5 bases, there was a span of 12 bases. The CDR3 reads CASGLRGTEAFF. In DNA, the CDR3 is TGTGCCAGCGGACTCAGAGGTACTGAAGCTTTCTTT.

This sequence joins TRBV7-8 and TRBJ2-1; TRBD1 agrees at 8 bases. J gave up 6 bases and V 6 bases, and 10 bases lay outside the gene matches. Germline CDR1 reads SGHVS; CDR2 reads FQNEAQ. CDR3 length equals 15 residues. The CDR3: CASSSGQGLTNEQFF. The DNA for the CDR3 is TGTGCCAGCAGTAGCGGACAGGGACTTACCAATGAGCAGTTCTTC. Full variable domain (missing parts from reference TRBV7-8 and TRBJ2-1): GAGVSQSPRYKVAKRGQDVALRCDPISGHVSLFWYQQALGQGPEFLTYFQNEAQLDKSGLPSDRFFAERPEGSVSTLKIQRTQQEDSAVYLCASSSGQGLTNEQFFGPGTRLTVL.

This chain links TRBV6-6 with TRBJ2-2, with 9 bases that match TRBD2. The length of the CDR3 is 14 residues. Germline V lookup: CDR1 MNHNY, CDR2 SVGAGI (reference sequence). Trimming at V came to 4 bases and at J to 5 bases, leaving 2 bases not matched to a gene. In DNA, the CDR3 is TGTGCCAGCAGTTCAGGACTAGCGACCGGGGAGCTGTTTTTT. Residues: CASSSGLATGELFF.

This clone has just a few counts. The V and J genes are TRBV6-1 and TRBJ1-6; 10 bases are shared with TRBD1. From germline, CDR1 is MNHNS and CDR2 SASEGT. V lost 2 bases to trimming and J lost 7 bases; unmatched junction nucleotides: 5. This CDR3 spans 16 amino acids. The CDR3 loop reads CASSEWRGQGNSPLHF. In DNA form, the CDR3 reads TGTGCCAGCAGTGAATGGAGGGGACAGGGGAATTCACCCCTCCACTTT.

V gene TRBV5-6 combines with J gene TRBJ2-5, with D unclear. V lost 0 bases and J lost 5, with 2 bases in between. Germline V CDR1 and CDR2: SGHDT, YYEEEE. This CDR3 region has 11 residues. In DNA, the CDR3 is TGTGCCAGCAGCTTGGCGGAGACCCAGTACTTC. It encodes CASSLAETQYF.

The CDR3 is CASTRGGTNYNSPLHF. CDR3 sequence (DNA): TGTGCCAGCACCAGAGGGGGAACCAACTATAATTCACCCCTCCACTTT. V gene TRBV7-2 combines with J gene TRBJ1-6, with a tentative D call TRBD1 (6 bases). Per the germline V gene, CDR1 is SGHTA and CDR2 is FQGNSA. The ends were cut back, 7 bases at V and 3 bases at J, with 16 bases in the middle. CDR3 length: 16 residues.

This clone has more than one count but fewer than ten. This chain joins TRBV10-3 and TRBJ1-5; 7 bases are shared with TRBD1. The junction had 7 bases not matched to a gene; V was cut back by 0 bases and J by 11 bases. The CDR3 consists of 14 residues. Germline assignment: CDR1 ENHRY and CDR2 SYGVKD. CDR3 amino acids: CAISESGRGEAQHF. CDR3 nucleotides: TGTGCCATCAGTGAGTCGGGCAGGGGGGAGGCCCAGCATTTT.

The chain uses TRBV7-2 and TRBJ2-5; possible D gene TRBD1, 6 bases. The CDR3 is 13 amino acids. Germline CDR1 reads SGHTA; CDR2 reads FQGNSA. Between the trimmed V and J ends, which lost 0 bases and 8 bases, there was a span of 10 bases. The CDR3 region has the DNA TGTGCCAGCAGCTTAGCCAGGGGAGAAACCCAGTACTTC. This sequence encodes CASSLARGETQYF.